Listed below are T cell receptor beta chains from one sample, sequenced in a study of blood T cells in healthy people across ages. In TCRdb, the 5' RACE reads were re-called with MiXCR into one record per CDR3 protein. Among about 680,000 distinct CDR3 sequences, around 45% were seen once, and the ten largest hold roughly 34%. The material sequenced was blood. The receptor set was obtained from a woman aged 55-70 years in good health. CDR3s include the opening cysteine and the closing phenylalanine or tryptophan. Each record gives: D gene, V gene, J gene, clone size, CDR3 DNA, CDR3 protein. The D gene is left open where the match is weak. The listing skips clone size in some rows; elsewhere it reads once, few, many or a size class.

.	TRBV12-3/TRBV12-4	TRBJ2-7	.	TGTGCCAGCAGTGGAACGGACGGTGTAACCCAGTACTTC	CASSGTDGVTQYF
.	TRBV10-3	TRBJ2-7	.	TGTGCCATCAGGGGGCTTTGGGATGAGCAGTACTTC	CAIRGLWDEQYF
.	TRBV7-8	TRBJ2-6	.	TGTGCCAGCAGCACCCGGGCTGGGGCCAACGTCCTGACTTTC	CASSTRAGANVLTF
TRBD2	TRBV4-2	TRBJ2-1	few	TGTGCCAGCAGCCAGAGCGGGAGGGCCGGTGACGAGCAGTTCTTC	CASSQSGRAGDEQFF
.	TRBV6-2/TRBV6-3	TRBJ2-7	.	TGTGCCAGCAGTCAACCCATGACTAGCTACGAGCAGTACTTC	CASSQPMTSYEQYF
.	TRBV9	TRBJ2-5	.	TGTGCCAGCAGCGTGCGACCCCCCTCCCAAGAGACCCAGTACTTC	CASSVRPPSQETQYF
.	TRBV18	TRBJ2-4	few	TGTGCCAGCTCACCACCGGTTGGAGTCATTCAGTACTTC	CASSPPVGVIQYF
.	TRBV7-2	TRBJ2-5	few	TGTGCCGCAGGCCCAGGGAGCGGGGAGACCCAGTACTTC	CAAGPGSGETQYF
.	TRBV9	TRBJ2-1	.	TGTGCCAGCAGCCCCCGAATAGGGGGATTTGGGCAGTTCTTC	CASSPRIGGFGQFF
.	TRBV5-1	TRBJ2-5	few	TGCGCCAGCAGCTTAGAGGGAGGCCAGGCAGAGACCCAGTACTTC	CASSLEGGQAETQYF
.	TRBV9	TRBJ2-7	.	TGTGCCAGCAGCGTAGGGGTAGCGGTCTCCTACGAGCAGTACTTC	CASSVGVAVSYEQYF
TRBD2	TRBV2	TRBJ2-5	.	TGTGCCAGCAGTGATCCGGGGGGAGAGACCCAGTACTTC	CASSDPGGETQYF
.	TRBV30	TRBJ2-7	.	TGTGCCGGCACCGGGTTCAACTACGAGCAGTACTTC	CAGTGFNYEQYF
.	TRBV2	TRBJ2-7	.	TGTGCCAGCAGACAGGAAAGATACGAGCAGTACTTC	CASRQERYEQYF
.	TRBV5-1	TRBJ2-7	once	TGCGCCAGCAGCTTGGAAGGGACTCACGGTGGCGAGCAGTACTTC	CASSLEGTHGGEQYF
.	TRBV5-1	TRBJ2-4	.	TGCGCCAGCAGCTTGGACGAGACAGAAAATAGGGGGTACTTC	CASSLDETENRGYF
.	TRBV7-2	TRBJ1-6	.	TGTGCCACAAGGTGGTCCTATAATTCACCCCTCCACTTT	CATRWSYNSPLHF
TRBD2	TRBV20-1	TRBJ2-7	.	TGCAGTGCTCCCCGATGGACTAGCGGAGTCTCCTACGAGCAGTACTTC	CSAPRWTSGVSYEQYF
.	TRBV28	TRBJ2-5	.	TGTGCCAGTTTAGGTGCTAGTTGGGAGACCCAGTACTTC	CASLGASWETQYF
.	TRBV29-1	TRBJ2-7	.	TGCAGCGCCGAATTCTCCGGGACACCAACCTACGAGCAGTACTTC	CSAEFSGTPTYEQYF
TRBD1	TRBV6-2/TRBV6-3	TRBJ1-1	.	TGTGCCAGCAGAGGTAACAGGGGGGTGACTGAAGCTTTCTTT	CASRGNRGVTEAFF
.	TRBV29-1	TRBJ1-2	once	TGCAGCGCCAAGCAAGTTGTCTATGGCTACACCTTC	CSAKQVVYGYTF
.	TRBV12-1	TRBJ1-1	.	TGTGCCAGCAGCCCCGGGCTCCAGGGAGGTCGCATGAACACTGAAGCTTTCTTT	CASSPGLQGGRMNTEAFF
.	TRBV20-1	TRBJ2-3	few	TGCAGTGCTAGGAATGCAGATACGCAGTATTTT	CSARNADTQYF
TRBD1	TRBV20-1	TRBJ2-5	.	TGCAGTGCTAGACAGCCTTCAGGGGGCGCTGAGACCCAGTACTTC	CSARQPSGGAETQYF
TRBD1	TRBV6-5	TRBJ2-3	.	TGCGCCAGCAGCCGACAGGGCTCAGATACGCAGTATTTT	CASSRQGSDTQYF
.	TRBV25-1	TRBJ2-7	few	TGTGCCAGCAGTGATCCGGGGGCGGTATCCTACAATGAGCAGTACTTC	CASSDPGAVSYNEQYF
.	TRBV7-9	TRBJ2-7	.	TGTGCCAGCAGCTTAGAGGTAGGGTCCGACGAGCAGTACTTC	CASSLEVGSDEQYF
TRBD1	TRBV10-3	TRBJ1-1	.	TGTGCCATCAGAGCACAGGGGGCCGCTTTCTTT	CAIRAQGAAFF